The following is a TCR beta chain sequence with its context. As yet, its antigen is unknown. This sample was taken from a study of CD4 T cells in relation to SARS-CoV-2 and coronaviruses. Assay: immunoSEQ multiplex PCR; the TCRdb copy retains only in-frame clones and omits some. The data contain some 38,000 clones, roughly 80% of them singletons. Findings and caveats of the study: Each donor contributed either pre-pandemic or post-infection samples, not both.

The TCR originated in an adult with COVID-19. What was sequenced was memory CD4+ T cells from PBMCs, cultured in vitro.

The CDR3 DNA follows: TGTGCCAGTAGTATCTCGGAGGGCTACACCTTC. It is translated as CASSISEGYTF. The chain links TRBV19 to TRBJ1-2; no definite D call. Deletions cut 3 bases from V and 8 bases from J, with 7 bases between. The CDR3 spans 11 residues. From germline, CDR1 is LNHDA and CDR2 SQIVND (reference sequence).